A single sample is the source of the 21 T cell receptor beta chains below, sequenced in a study of OX40 agonist ivuxolimab in advanced cancers. Assay: immunoSEQ multiplex PCR; the TCRdb copy retains only in-frame clones and omits some. This sample has about 68,000 clones, with around 93% found just once. The specimen was CD4+ or CD8+ T cells sorted from blood, collected in a trial of the OX40 agonist ivuxolimab. Receptor source: an adult with an advanced solid tumor such as melanoma, head and neck, liver or kidney cancer.

V is TRBV29-1 and J is TRBJ2-7; 7 bases map to TRBD2. The junction had 11 bases not matched to a gene; V was cut back by 6 bases and J by 6 bases. Germline V lookup: CDR1 SQVTM, CDR2 ANQGSEA. This CDR3 spans 13 amino acids. The CDR3 sequence is CSVRRAGASEQYF. DNA for the CDR3: TGCAGCGTAAGACGGGCGGGAGCTAGCGAGCAGTACTTC.

In this sample, this clone turned up once. Other DNA sequences in the sample encode the same CDR3. J is TRBJ1-2 and V is TRBV28; D unclear. The CDR3 spans 12 residues. V shed 6 bases and J shed 5 bases, with 10 bases lying between them. In germline, CDR1 is MDHEN, CDR2 SYDVKM. The CDR3 loop reads CASSLLGYGYTF. As DNA, the CDR3 is TGTGCCAGCAGCCTTTTAGGGTATGGCTACACCTTC.

The V and J genes are TRBV5-5 and TRBJ1-4; no clear D gene. The ends were cut back, 0 bases at V and 4 bases at J, with 7 bases in the middle. The CDR3 extends over 14 amino acids. The germline gives CDR1 SGHKS, CDR2 YYEKEE (reference sequence). The CDR3 here is CASSLEVVNEKLFF. The CDR3 DNA reads TGTGCCAGCAGCTTGGAGGTGGTTAATGAAAAACTGTTTTTT.

This rearrangement joins TRBV7-3 to TRBJ2-7, with TRBD2 as a possible D gene (6 bases). CDR3 length equals 15 residues. CDR1 and CDR2 from the germline V gene are SGHTA and FQGTGA. V lost 0 bases and J lost 2, with 11 bases in between. CDR3 protein: CASSLTGGSPYEQYF. The CDR3 DNA reads as TGTGCCAGCAGCTTAACTGGGGGGAGTCCCTACGAGCAGTACTTC.

V is TRBV6-1 and J is TRBJ1-5; tentatively, D is TRBD1 (6 bases). V was clipped by 1 base and J by 7 bases, with 11 bases between them. The CDR3 is 14 residues long. The germline V gene encodes CDR1 MNHNS and CDR2 SASEGT. The CDR3 sequence is CASSEGGGRQPQHF. CDR3 in DNA: TGTGCCAGCAGTGAAGGCGGGGGGCGACAGCCCCAGCATTTT.

J is TRBJ2-5 and V is TRBV19, with TRBD1 identical over 8 bases. Trimming cost V 5 bases and J 5 bases; bases outside gene matches: 7. This CDR3 has 14 residues. The V gene's germline CDR1 is LNHDA and CDR2 SQIVND (reference sequence). CDR3 amino acids: CASSPGTGGETQYF. The CDR3 coding sequence is TGTGCCAGTAGTCCGGGGACAGGTGGGGAGACCCAGTACTTC.

V usage is TRBV9 and J usage is TRBJ2-7; the match to TRBD2 covers 14 bases. The junction had 9 bases not matched to a gene; V was cut back by 3 bases and J by 4 bases. The CDR3 runs 17 residues. Germline loops: CDR1 SGDLS, CDR2 YYNGEE. CDR3 sequence (DNA): TGTGCCAGCAGCGCAGAGACCGGGACTAGCGGGAGTTACGAGCAGTACTTC. It yields the protein CASSAETGTSGSYEQYF. The full variable domain, with the rest looked up from reference TRBV9 and TRBJ2-7, is DSGVTQTPKHLITATGQRVTLRCSPRSGDLSVYWYQQSLDQGLQFLIQYYNGEERAKGNILERFSAQQFPDLHSELNLSSLELGDSALYFCASSAETGTSGSYEQYFGPGTRLTVT.

This clone has only one observation. The rearrangement uses TRBV4-2 and TRBJ1-5, with TRBD1 as a possible D gene (6 bases). This CDR3 comprises 15 residues. Trimming cost V 4 bases and J 4 bases, with 14 bases left between them. The V gene's germline CDR1 is LGHNA and CDR2 YNFKEQ. This CDR3 is CASSPRGGGNQPQHF. CDR3 DNA sequence: TGTGCCAGCAGCCCCCGCGGAGGGGGAAATCAGCCCCAGCATTTT.

The chain carries TRBV27 and TRBJ2-5, with D perhaps TRBD1 (5 bases). CDR3 length: 14 residues. Trimming stripped 6 bases from V and 0 bases from J, with 11 bases between. Germline assignment: CDR1 MNHEY and CDR2 SMNVEV (reference sequence). Here the CDR3 reads CASSYKGYQETQYF. The CDR3 DNA reads TGTGCCAGCAGCTACAAGGGGTACCAAGAGACCCAGTACTTC.

This clone has just a few counts. The V call is TRBV10-1, the J call TRBJ2-7; 11 bases are shared with TRBD2. Looked up from germline, CDR1 is WNHNN and CDR2 is SYGVQD (reference sequence). J gave up 4 bases and V 4 bases, and 3 bases lay outside the gene matches. CDR3 size: 14 residues. CDR3 protein: CASSARTSGYEQYF. CDR3 bases: TGCGCCAGCAGTGCTCGGACTAGCGGGTACGAGCAGTACTTC.

V usage is TRBV27 and J usage is TRBJ2-2; D may be TRBD1 (5 bases). V was pared by 4 bases and J by 2 bases, with 17 bases between. Germline loops: CDR1 MNHEY, CDR2 SMNVEV (reference sequence). The CDR3 consists of 17 residues. The CDR3 region has the DNA TGTGCCAGCAGTTCACACGACAGACCGGTCAACACCGGGGAGCTGTTTTTT. This gives the protein CASSSHDRPVNTGELFF.

V usage is TRBV6-1 and J usage is TRBJ2-1, with TRBD2 matching 8 bases. Germline values: CDR1 MNHNS, CDR2 SASEGT. The CDR3 totals 14 residues. The J segment lost 4 bases and the V segment lost 8 bases, leaving 7 bases of the junction unmatched. The CDR3 DNA reads as TGTGCCAGCGCCGGGACTAGGAATTACAATGAGCAGTTCTTC. Translating it yields CASAGTRNYNEQFF.

This rearrangement joins TRBV6-4 to TRBJ2-6; D is unresolved. This CDR3 contains 13 residues. CDR1 is MRHNA and CDR2 is SNTAGT in the germline V gene. V dropped 7 bases and J dropped 1 base, with 5 bases sitting between them. The DNA of the CDR3 is TGTGCCAGCAAAGGGTCTGGGGCCAACGTCCTGACTTTC. It encodes CASKGSGANVLTF.

This clone was seen only once. For the CDR3, the DNA is TGTGCCAGCAGCCTCTTAGGGGGAAAGGGGACTGAAGCTTTCTTT. As protein: CASSLLGGKGTEAFF. This chain connects TRBV11-2 to TRBJ1-1; perhaps TRBD1 as D (6 bases). This CDR3 has 15 amino acids. CDR1 and CDR2 (germline): SGHAT, FQNNGV. V lost 5 bases and J 5 bases, leaving 18 bases between the germline ends.

As DNA, the CDR3 is TGTGCCAGCAGCGACCCAGGGATATTGACTGAAGCTTTCTTT. Amino acids: CASSDPGILTEAFF. V and J are TRBV2 and TRBJ1-1; weak D call: TRBD1 (5 bases). CDR1 SNHLY and CDR2 FYNNEI come from the germline V gene. There are 14 residues in the CDR3. V was cut by 6 bases and J by 5 bases, with 16 bases left in between. Supplemented by reference TRBV2 and TRBJ1-1, the full variable domain reads EPEVTQTPSHQVTQMGQEVILRCVPISNHLYFYWYRQILGQKVEFLVSFYNNEISEKSEIFDDQFSVERPDGSNFTLKIRSTKLEDSAMYFCASSDPGILTEAFFGQGTRLTVV.

The chain carries TRBV6-1 and TRBJ1-5; no clear D. Germline values: CDR1 MNHNS, CDR2 SASEGT. V was trimmed by 4 bases and J by 7 bases, leaving 11 bases between them. This CDR3 region has 13 residues. DNA of the CDR3: TGTGCCAGCAGTGGGAGAGGCAGCCAGCCCCAGCATTTT. It yields the protein CASSGRGSQPQHF.

The rearrangement links TRBV6-1 to TRBJ1-5; a weak D match, TRBD1 (5 bases). With 6 bases removed from V and 2 bases from J, the gap between germline ends came to 8 bases. This CDR3 comprises 13 residues. The germline V gene has CDR1 MNHNS and CDR2 SASEGT. The CDR3 coding sequence is TGTGCCAGCAGCAAACAGGGCAATCAGCCCCAGCATTTT. Residues: CASSKQGNQPQHF.

The rearrangement links TRBV5-4 to TRBJ2-2; 10 bases are shared with TRBD2. There are 15 residues in the CDR3. The germline V gene encodes CDR1 SGHNT and CDR2 YYREEE (reference sequence). Trimming took 4 bases from V and 4 from J; bases not matched to a gene: 4. CDR3 sequence reads: CASSPGLALTGELFF. CDR3 nucleotide sequence: TGTGCCAGCAGCCCGGGACTAGCGCTCACCGGGGAGCTGTTTTTT.

This clone occurred once. V gene TRBV2 combines with J gene TRBJ2-1; unclear D gene. This CDR3 has 14 residues. V was pared by 5 bases and J by 7 bases, with 15 bases between. Per germline, CDR1 SNHLY and CDR2 FYNNEI. CDR3 residues: CASSLYTSRNEQFF. CDR3 in DNA: TGTGCCAGCAGTCTCTATACCTCTCGGAATGAGCAGTTCTTC.

There are a few counts of this clone. Within the sample, other DNA sequences also encode this same CDR3. J is TRBJ1-1 and V is TRBV29-1; 7 bases are shared with TRBD1. CDR1 is SQVTM and CDR2 is ANQGSEA in the germline V gene. The CDR3 contains 12 residues. V gave up 6 bases and J gave up 1 base; unmatched junction bases: 2. The CDR3 reads CSVRTGNTEAFF. In DNA form, the CDR3 reads TGCAGCGTAAGGACAGGGAACACTGAAGCTTTCTTT.

This clone was counted once. This chain links TRBV30 with TRBJ1-4, with D perhaps matching TRBD1 (5 bases). In germline, CDR1 is GTSNPN, CDR2 SVGIG (reference sequence). V was shortened by 7 bases and J by 6 bases, with 15 bases between the two germline ends. The CDR3 loop spans 13 amino acids. CDR3 nucleotide sequence: TGTGCCTTCCGGGGGGGGTTGGATGAAAAACTGTTTTTT. It yields the protein CAFRGGLDEKLFF.